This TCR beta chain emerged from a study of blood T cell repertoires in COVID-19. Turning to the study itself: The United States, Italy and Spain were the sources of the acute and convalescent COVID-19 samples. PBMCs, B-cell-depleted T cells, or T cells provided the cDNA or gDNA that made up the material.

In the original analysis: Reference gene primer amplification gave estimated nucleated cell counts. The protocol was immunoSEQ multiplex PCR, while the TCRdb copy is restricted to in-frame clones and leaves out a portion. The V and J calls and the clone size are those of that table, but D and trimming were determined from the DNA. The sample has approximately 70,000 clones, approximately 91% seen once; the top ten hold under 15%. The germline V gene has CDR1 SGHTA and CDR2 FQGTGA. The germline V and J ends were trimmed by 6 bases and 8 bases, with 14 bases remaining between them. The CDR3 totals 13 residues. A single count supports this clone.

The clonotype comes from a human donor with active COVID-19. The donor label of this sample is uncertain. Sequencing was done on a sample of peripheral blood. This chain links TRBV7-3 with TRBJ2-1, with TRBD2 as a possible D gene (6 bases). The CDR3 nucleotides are TGTGCCAGCAGAGCCGACGGAGGGGATGAGCAGTTCTTC. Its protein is CASRADGGDEQFF.